These T cell receptor beta chains were read from a single sample in a study of cytomegalovirus exposure and HLA in healthy donors. The assay was immunoSEQ multiplex PCR, and TCRdb's table has in-frame clones only and misses some. The sample has about 120,000 clones; approximately 88% are singletons. The sample comprised PBMCs. These receptors all stem from a young woman in good health and CMV-seropositive. Each CDR3 is given with its conserved first and last residue. A D gene is named only where the DNA matches it firmly. Rows may omit the clone size; those that give it use once, few, many or a size class.

v_gene	j_gene	abundance	d_gene	CDR3aa	CDR3nt
TRBV30	TRBJ2-1	.	TRBD2	CAWSVPGLAGAYNEQFF	TGTGCCTGGAGTGTCCCCGGGCTAGCGGGTGCCTACAATGAGCAGTTCTTC
TRBV5-6	TRBJ1-2	.	.	CASSLGGRPYGYTF	TGTGCCAGCAGCTTGGGCGGCAGACCCTATGGCTACACCTTC
TRBV4-1	TRBJ2-7	.	.	CASSQVGGVYEQYF	TGCGCCAGCAGCCAAGTCGGGGGTGTCTACGAGCAGTACTTC
TRBV5-4	TRBJ2-2	once	.	CASSKSPSGPDSNTGELFF	TGTGCCAGCAGTAAATCCCCCTCAGGGCCCGATTCGAACACCGGGGAGCTGTTTTTT
TRBV7-5	TRBJ1-5	.	.	CARSLTVTRTGRQPQHF	TGTGCCAGAAGCTTAACGGTAACGCGGACAGGACGACAGCCCCAGCATTTT
TRBV27	TRBJ1-2	.	.	CASSFQGGYGYTF	TGTGCCAGCAGTTTCCAGGGTGGCTATGGCTACACCTTC
TRBV9	TRBJ2-7	once	TRBD1	CASSVDPGQGGYEQYF	TGTGCCAGCAGCGTCGACCCGGGACAGGGGGGGTACGAGCAGTACTTC
TRBV5-1	TRBJ2-3	.	.	CASKGRISTDTQYF	TGCGCCAGCAAGGGGAGGATCTCCACAGATACGCAGTATTTT
TRBV7-3	TRBJ2-7	.	TRBD1	CASSFNRGNEQYF	TGTGCCAGCAGCTTTAACAGGGGCAACGAGCAGTACTTC
TRBV11-2	TRBJ1-1	.	TRBD1	CASSFGQGARGGTEAFF	TGTGCCAGCAGCTTCGGACAGGGGGCAAGAGGGGGCACTGAAGCTTTCTTT
TRBV5-1	TRBJ2-1	.	.	CASSLTASSYNEQFF	TGCGCCAGCAGCTTGACCGCCAGCTCCTACAATGAGCAGTTCTTC
TRBV5-6	TRBJ2-4	.	TRBD2	CASSFATSGRAAVNF	TGTGCCAGCAGCTTCGCGACTAGCGGGAGGGCCGCGGTGAACTTC
TRBV9	TRBJ2-3	.	.	CASSVVGGGGTDTQYF	TGTGCCAGCAGCGTAGTTGGCGGGGGCGGCACAGATACGCAGTATTTT
TRBV30	TRBJ2-3	.	.	CAWSRGRPGEDTQYF	TGTGCCTGGAGCCGGGGGAGGCCCGGCGAAGATACGCAGTATTTT
TRBV18	TRBJ1-1	.	.	CASSPRGGGGTEAFF	TGTGCCAGCTCACCCCGGGGGGGCGGGGGCACTGAAGCTTTCTTT
TRBV27	TRBJ1-4	.	TRBD1	CASRGTGGGREKLFF	TGTGCCAGCAGAGGAACAGGGGGGGGGAGAGAAAAACTGTTTTTT
TRBV25-1	TRBJ2-1	.	TRBD2	CASSPRGLGFYNEQFF	TGTGCCAGCAGTCCCCGGGGACTAGGGTTCTACAATGAGCAGTTCTTC
TRBV9	TRBJ2-1	.	TRBD2	CASSSSPRLAGGVSYNEQFF	TGTGCCAGCAGCTCTAGCCCGAGACTAGCGGGGGGGGTCTCCTACAATGAGCAGTTCTTC
TRBV7-9	TRBJ2-7	.	TRBD1	CASSTDRAGEQYF	TGTGCCAGCAGCACCGACAGGGCAGGCGAGCAGTACTTC
TRBV7-2	TRBJ2-7	.	.	CASSLTRRSQGWYYEQYF	TGTGCCAGCAGCTTAACGCGACGATCACAGGGATGGTACTACGAGCAGTACTTC
TRBV11-2	TRBJ1-1	once	.	CASSFTPIEAFF	TGTGCCAGCAGCTTTACACCCATTGAAGCTTTCTTT
TRBV4-1	TRBJ1-4	.	.	CASSPSPTGREKLFF	TGCGCCAGCAGCCCCTCCCCGACAGGACGTGAAAAACTGTTTTTT
TRBV6-1	TRBJ2-5	.	.	CASSETSRVRQETQYF	TGTGCCAGCAGTGAAACATCCAGGGTGAGGCAAGAGACCCAGTACTTC
TRBV2	TRBJ1-3	.	.	CASSPQTGFGNTIYF	TGTGCCAGCAGTCCTCAAACGGGATTTGGAAACACCATATATTTT